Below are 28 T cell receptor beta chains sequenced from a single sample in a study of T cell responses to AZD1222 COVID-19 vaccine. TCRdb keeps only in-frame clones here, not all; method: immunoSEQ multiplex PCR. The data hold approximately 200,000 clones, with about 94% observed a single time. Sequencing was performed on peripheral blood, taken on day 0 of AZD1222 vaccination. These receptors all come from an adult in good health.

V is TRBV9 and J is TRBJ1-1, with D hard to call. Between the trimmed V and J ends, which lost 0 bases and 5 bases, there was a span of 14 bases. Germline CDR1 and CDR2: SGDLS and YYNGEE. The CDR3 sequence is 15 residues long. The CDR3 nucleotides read TGTGCCAGCAGCGTAGACCCCCTCCCTATGACTGAAGCTTTCTTT. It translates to CASSVDPLPMTEAFF.

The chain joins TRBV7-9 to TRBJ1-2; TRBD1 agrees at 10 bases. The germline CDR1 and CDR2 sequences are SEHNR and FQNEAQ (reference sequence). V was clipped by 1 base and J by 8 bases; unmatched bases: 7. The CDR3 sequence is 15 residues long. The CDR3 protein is CASSLGVGQGQGYTF. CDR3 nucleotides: TGTGCCAGCAGCTTAGGGGTGGGACAGGGGCAAGGCTACACCTTC. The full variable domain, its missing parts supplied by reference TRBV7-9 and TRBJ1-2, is DTGVSQNPRHKITKRGQNVTFRCDPISEHNRLYWYRQTLGQGPEFLTYFQNEAQLEKSRLLSDRFSAERPKGSFSTLEIQRTEQGDSAMYLCASSLGVGQGQGYTFGSGTRLTVV.

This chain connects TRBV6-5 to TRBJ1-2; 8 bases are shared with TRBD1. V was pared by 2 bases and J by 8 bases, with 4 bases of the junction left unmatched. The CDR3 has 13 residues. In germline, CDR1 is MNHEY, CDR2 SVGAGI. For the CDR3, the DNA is TGTGCCAGCAGTTACGGGACAGGCCGGGGCTACACCTTC. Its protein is CASSYGTGRGYTF.

DNA of the CDR3: TGTGCCAGCAGCTCCTCGGACAGTTATAGCAATCAGCCCCAGCATTTT. Residues: CASSSSDSYSNQPQHF. The chain is built from TRBV7-9 and TRBJ1-5, with a weak D call TRBD1 (6 bases). CDR1 and CDR2 from the germline V gene are SEHNR and FQNEAQ (reference sequence). The CDR3 consists of 16 residues. Deletions cut 4 bases from V and 0 bases from J, with 13 bases between.

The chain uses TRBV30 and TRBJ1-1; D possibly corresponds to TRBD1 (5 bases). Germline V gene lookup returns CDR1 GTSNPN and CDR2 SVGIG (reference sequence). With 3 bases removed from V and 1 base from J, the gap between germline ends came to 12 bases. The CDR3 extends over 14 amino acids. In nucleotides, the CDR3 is TGTGCCTGGAGAATCGGACACCCGAACACTGAAGCTTTCTTT. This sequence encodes CAWRIGHPNTEAFF. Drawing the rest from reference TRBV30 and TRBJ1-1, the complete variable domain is SQTIHQWPATLVQPVGSPLSLECTVEGTSNPNLYWYRQAAGRGLQLLFYSVGIGQISSEVPQNLSASRPQDRQFILSSKKLLLSDSGFYLCAWRIGHPNTEAFFGQGTRLTVV.

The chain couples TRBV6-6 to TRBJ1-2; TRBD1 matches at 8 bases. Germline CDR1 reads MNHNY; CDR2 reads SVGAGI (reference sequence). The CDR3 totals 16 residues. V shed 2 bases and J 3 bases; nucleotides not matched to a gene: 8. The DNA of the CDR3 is TGTGCCAGCAGTTACAGCCTTCAGGGGGCCGACTATGGCTACACCTTC. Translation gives CASSYSLQGADYGYTF.

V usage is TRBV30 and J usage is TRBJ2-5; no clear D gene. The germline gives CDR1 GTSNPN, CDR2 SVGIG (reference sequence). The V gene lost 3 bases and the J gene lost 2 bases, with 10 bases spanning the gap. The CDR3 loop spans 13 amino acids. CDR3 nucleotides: TGTGCCTGGAGCCGGGCCCTGCAAGAGACCCAGTACTTC. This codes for CAWSRALQETQYF.

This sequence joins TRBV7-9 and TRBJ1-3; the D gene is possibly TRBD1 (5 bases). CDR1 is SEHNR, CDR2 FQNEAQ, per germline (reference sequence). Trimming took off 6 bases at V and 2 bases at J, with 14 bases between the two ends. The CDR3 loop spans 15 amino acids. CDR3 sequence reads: CASSTIQVPGNTIYF. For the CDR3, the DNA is TGTGCCAGCAGTACAATACAGGTCCCTGGAAACACCATATATTTT. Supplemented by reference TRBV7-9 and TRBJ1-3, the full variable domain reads DTGVSQNPRHKITKRGQNVTFRCDPISEHNRLYWYRQTLGQGPEFLTYFQNEAQLEKSRLLSDRFSAERPKGSFSTLEIQRTEQGDSAMYLCASSTIQVPGNTIYFGEGSWLTVV.

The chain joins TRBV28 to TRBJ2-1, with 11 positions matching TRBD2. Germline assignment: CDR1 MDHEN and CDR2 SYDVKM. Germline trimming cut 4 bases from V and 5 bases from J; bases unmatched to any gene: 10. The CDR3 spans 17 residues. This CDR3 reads CASSSYSGLAAHNEQFF. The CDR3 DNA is TGTGCCAGCAGTTCTTACTCGGGACTAGCGGCCCACAATGAGCAGTTCTTC.

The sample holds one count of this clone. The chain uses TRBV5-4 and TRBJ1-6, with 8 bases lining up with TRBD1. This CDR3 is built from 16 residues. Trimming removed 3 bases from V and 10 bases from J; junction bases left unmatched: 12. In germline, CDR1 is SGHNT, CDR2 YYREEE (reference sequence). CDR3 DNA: TGTGCCAGCAGCTCCATCCGGACAGGGCATGGGTCACCCCTCCACTTT. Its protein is CASSSIRTGHGSPLHF.

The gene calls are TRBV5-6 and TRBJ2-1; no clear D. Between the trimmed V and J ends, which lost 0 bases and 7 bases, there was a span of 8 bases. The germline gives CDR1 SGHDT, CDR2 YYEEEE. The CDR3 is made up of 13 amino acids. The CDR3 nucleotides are TGTGCCAGCAGCTTGGGCCGGACGAATGAGCAGTTCTTC. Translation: CASSLGRTNEQFF.

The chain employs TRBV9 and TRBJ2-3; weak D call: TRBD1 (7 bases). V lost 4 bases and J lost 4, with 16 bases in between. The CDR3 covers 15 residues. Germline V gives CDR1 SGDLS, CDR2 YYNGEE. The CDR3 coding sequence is TGTGCCAGCAGCCCCTGGGGCAGGGGGGCAGATACGCAGTATTTT. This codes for CASSPWGRGADTQYF.

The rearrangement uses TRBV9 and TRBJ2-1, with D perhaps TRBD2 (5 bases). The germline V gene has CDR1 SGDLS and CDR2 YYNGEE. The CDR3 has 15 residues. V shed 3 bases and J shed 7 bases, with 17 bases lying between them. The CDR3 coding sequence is TGTGCCAGCAGCGCCCGACGGACTTTAGATAATGAGCAGTTCTTC. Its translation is CASSARRTLDNEQFF.

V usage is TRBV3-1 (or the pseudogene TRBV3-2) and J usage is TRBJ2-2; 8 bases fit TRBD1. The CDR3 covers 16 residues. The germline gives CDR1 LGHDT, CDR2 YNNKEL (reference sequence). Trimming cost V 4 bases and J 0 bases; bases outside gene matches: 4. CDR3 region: CASSRRQGTNTGELFF. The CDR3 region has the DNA TGTGCCAGCAGCCGCCGACAGGGGACGAACACCGGGGAGCTGTTTTTT.

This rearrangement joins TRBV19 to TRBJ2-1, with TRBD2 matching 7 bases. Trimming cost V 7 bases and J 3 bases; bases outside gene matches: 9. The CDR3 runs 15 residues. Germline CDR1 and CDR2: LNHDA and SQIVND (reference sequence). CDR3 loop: CASIQGGSDYNEQFF. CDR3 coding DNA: TGTGCCAGTATTCAAGGCGGGAGCGACTACAATGAGCAGTTCTTC.

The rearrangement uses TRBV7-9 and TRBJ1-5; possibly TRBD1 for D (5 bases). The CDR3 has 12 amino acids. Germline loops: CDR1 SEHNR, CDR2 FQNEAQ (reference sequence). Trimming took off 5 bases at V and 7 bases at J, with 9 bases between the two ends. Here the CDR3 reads CASSKGDQPQHF. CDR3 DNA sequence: TGTGCCAGCAGCAAAGGGGACCAGCCCCAGCATTTT.

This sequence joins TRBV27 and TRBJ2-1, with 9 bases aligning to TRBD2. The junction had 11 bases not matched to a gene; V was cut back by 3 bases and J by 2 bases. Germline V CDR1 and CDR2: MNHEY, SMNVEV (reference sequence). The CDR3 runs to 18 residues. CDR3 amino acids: CASSFRGIAGETYNEQFF. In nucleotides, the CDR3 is TGTGCCAGCAGTTTCCGCGGGATAGCGGGGGAAACCTACAATGAGCAGTTCTTC.

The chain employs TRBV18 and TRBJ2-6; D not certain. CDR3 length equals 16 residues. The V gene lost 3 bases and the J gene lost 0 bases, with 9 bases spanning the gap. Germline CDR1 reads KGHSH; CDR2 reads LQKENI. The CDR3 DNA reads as TGTGCCAGCTCACCCACGAGGCCCTCTGGGGCCAACGTCCTGACTTTC. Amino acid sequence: CASSPTRPSGANVLTF.

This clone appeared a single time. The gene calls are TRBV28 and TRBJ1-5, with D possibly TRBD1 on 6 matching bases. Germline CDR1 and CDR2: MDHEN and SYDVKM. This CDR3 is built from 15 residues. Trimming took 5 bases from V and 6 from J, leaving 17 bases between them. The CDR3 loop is CASSPRGALSQPQHF. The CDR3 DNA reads TGTGCCAGCAGTCCACGGGGGGCTCTCAGTCAGCCCCAGCATTTT.

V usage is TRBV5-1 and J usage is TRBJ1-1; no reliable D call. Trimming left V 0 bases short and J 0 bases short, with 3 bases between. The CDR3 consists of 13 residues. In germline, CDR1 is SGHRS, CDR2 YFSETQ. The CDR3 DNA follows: TGCGCCAGCAGCTTGGTGGTGAACACTGAAGCTTTCTTT. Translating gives CASSLVVNTEAFF.

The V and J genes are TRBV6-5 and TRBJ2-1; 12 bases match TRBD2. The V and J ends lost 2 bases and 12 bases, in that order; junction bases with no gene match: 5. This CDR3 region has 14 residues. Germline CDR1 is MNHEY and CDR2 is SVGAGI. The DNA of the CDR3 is TGTGCCAGCAGTTACCTAGCGGGAGGGCCTGGGCAGTTCTTC. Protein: CASSYLAGGPGQFF.

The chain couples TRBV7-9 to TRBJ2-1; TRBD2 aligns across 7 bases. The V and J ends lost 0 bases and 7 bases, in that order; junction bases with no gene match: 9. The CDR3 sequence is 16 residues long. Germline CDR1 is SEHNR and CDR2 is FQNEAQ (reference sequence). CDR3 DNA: TGTGCCAGCAGCTTAGCGGGAGGGCCGGGGGGAAATGAGCAGTTCTTC. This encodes CASSLAGGPGGNEQFF.

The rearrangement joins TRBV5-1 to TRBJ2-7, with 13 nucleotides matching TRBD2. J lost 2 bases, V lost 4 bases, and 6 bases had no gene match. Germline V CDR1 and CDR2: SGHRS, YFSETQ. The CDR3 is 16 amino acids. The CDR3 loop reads CASSPRTSGRTYEQYF. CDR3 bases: TGCGCCAGCAGCCCAAGGACTAGCGGGAGAACCTACGAGCAGTACTTC.

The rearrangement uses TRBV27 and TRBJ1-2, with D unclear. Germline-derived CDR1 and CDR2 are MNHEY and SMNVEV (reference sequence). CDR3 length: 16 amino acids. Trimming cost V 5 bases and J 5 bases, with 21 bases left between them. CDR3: CASSPTPRREEYGYTF. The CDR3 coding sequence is TGTGCCAGCAGTCCCACGCCGCGTAGGGAGGAGTATGGCTACACCTTC.

CDR3 protein: CASSDGTLNTEAFF. CDR3 sequence (DNA): TGTGCCAGCAGCGACGGAACCTTGAACACTGAAGCTTTCTTT. This chain links TRBV4-2 with TRBJ1-1; D uncertain. CDR1 and CDR2 (germline): LGHNA, YNFKEQ. The CDR3 covers 14 residues. V lost 5 bases, J lost 0 bases, and 10 bases lay in between.

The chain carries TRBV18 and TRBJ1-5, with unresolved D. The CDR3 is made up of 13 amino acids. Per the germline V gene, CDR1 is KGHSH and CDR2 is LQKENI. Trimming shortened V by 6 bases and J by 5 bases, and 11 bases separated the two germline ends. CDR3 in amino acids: CASSPADDQPQHF. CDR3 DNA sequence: TGTGCCAGCTCCCCCGCCGACGATCAGCCCCAGCATTTT.

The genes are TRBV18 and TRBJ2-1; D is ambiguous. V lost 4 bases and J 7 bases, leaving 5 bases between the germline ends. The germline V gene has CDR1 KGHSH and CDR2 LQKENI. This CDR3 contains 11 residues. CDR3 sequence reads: CASSLKNEQFF. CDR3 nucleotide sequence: TGTGCCAGCTCACTGAAGAATGAGCAGTTCTTC.

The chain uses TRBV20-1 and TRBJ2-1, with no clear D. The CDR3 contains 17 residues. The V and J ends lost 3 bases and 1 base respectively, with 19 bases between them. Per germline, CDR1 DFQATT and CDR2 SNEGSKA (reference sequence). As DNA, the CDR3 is TGCAGTGCTAGTCCGGTGACCAGCGCCGGATCCTACAATGAGCAGTTCTTC. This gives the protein CSASPVTSAGSYNEQFF.